The clone carrying this T cell receptor (beta chain) was counted once. The entry originates in a study of blood T cell repertoires in COVID-19. On the study more broadly: Samples representing acute and convalescent COVID-19 were sourced from the United States, Italy and Spain.

CDR3 length: 14 amino acids. Per the germline V gene, CDR1 is KGHDR and CDR2 is SFDVKD. With 9 bases removed from V and 1 base from J, the gap between germline ends came to 11 bases. Assay: immunoSEQ multiplex PCR; the TCRdb copy retains only in-frame clones and omits some. The data show 270,000 or so clones, with approximately 90% seen just once and about 4.6% held by the top ten. What was sequenced was peripheral blood. The clonotype comes from a man aged 35 to 55 with acute or convalescent COVID-19. The genes are TRBV24-1 and TRBJ2-2; D perhaps matches TRBD2 (6 bases). The CDR3 sequence: CATSSGVNTGELFF. The CDR3 bases are TGTGCCACCTCGTCGGGGGTGAACACCGGGGAGCTGTTTTTT.